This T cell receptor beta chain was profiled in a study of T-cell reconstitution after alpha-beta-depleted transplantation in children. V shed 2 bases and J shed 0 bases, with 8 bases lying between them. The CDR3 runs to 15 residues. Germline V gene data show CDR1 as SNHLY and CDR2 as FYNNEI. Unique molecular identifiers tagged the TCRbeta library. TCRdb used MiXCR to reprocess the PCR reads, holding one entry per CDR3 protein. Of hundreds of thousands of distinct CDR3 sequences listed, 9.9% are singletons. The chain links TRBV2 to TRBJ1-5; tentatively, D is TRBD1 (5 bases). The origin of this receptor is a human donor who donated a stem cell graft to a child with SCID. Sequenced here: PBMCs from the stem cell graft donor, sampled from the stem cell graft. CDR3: CASSEQGSSNQPQHF. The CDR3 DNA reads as TGTGCCAGCAGTGAACAGGGTTCTAGCAATCAGCCCCAGCATTTT.